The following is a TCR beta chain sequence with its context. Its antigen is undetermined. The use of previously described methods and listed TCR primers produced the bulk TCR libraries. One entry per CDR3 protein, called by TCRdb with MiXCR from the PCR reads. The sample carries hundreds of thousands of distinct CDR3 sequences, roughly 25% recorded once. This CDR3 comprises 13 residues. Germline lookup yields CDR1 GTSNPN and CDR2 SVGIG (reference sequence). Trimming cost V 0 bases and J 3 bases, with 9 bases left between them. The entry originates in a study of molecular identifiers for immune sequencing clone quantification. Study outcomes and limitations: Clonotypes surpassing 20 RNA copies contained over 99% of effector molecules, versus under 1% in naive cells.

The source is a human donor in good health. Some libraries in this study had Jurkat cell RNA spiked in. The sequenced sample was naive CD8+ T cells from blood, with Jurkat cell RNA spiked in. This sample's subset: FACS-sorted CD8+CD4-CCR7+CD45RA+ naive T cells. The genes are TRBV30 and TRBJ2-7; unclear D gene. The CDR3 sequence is CAWSVGQFYEQYF. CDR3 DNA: TGTGCCTGGAGTGTCGGTCAGTTCTACGAGCAGTACTTC.